The following is a T cell receptor beta chain sequence with its context. No antigen is known for it. This entry is derived from a study of CD8 T cells in Susac syndrome. Findings and limits, study-wide: A relatively small number of individuals underwent TCR sequencing and HLA analysis.

Controls comprised healthy donors matched for age and sex. The TEMRA cells underwent FACS enrichment, while the CD8+ and CD4+ T cells underwent negative isolation. The CDR3 consists of 15 residues. Trimming removed 4 bases from V and 4 bases from J, with 17 bases in between. Germline CDR1 SGHNT, CDR2 YYREEE (reference sequence). RNA totalling about 0.45 to 1 ug underwent reverse transcription with random hexamers. Amplification of the TCR beta CDR3 was carried out by immunoSEQ multiplex PCR, which spanned a total of 54 Vbeta and 13 Jbeta segments. TCRdb used MiXCR to reprocess the immunoSEQ multiplex PCR reads, holding one entry per CDR3 protein. The sample has approximately 120,000 distinct CDR3 sequences; 96% are singletons.

The source is a human donor in good health. The sequencing input was CD4+ T cells from PBMCs. The V gene is TRBV5-4, the J gene TRBJ2-5, with D tentatively TRBD2 (6 bases). The CDR3 DNA follows: TGTGCCAGCAGCCATAGCGGTGTTGTGGGAGAGACCCAGTACTTC. Residues: CASSHSGVVGETQYF.